A single sample gave rise to the 7 T cell receptor beta chains below, sequenced in a study of blood T cell repertoires in COVID-19. Using immunoSEQ multiplex PCR, the repertoire was profiled, and TCRdb retains in-frame clones only, with some absent. The table lists 300,000 to 400,000 clones, about nine tenths of them singletons. Input material: peripheral blood. Every receptor here comes from a woman between 65 and 79 years old with COVID-19, enrolled during active disease.

The rearrangement links TRBV5-1 to TRBJ2-5; maybe TRBD1 (6 bases). The ends were cut back, 7 bases at V and 1 base at J, with 11 bases in the middle. The CDR3 is 13 residues long. Germline V CDR1 and CDR2: SGHRS, YFSETQ. The CDR3 is CASHVGGQETQYF. As DNA, the CDR3 is TGCGCCAGCCACGTAGGGGGCCAAGAGACCCAGTACTTC.

The chain employs TRBV11-3 and TRBJ2-2, with D possibly being TRBD2 (6 bases). The CDR3 covers 14 residues. Trimming took 5 bases from V and 5 from J, leaving 12 bases between them. The germline V gene encodes CDR1 SGHNT and CDR2 YENEEA. The DNA for the CDR3 is TGTGCCAGCAGCCCCTGGGGGGTGACCGGGGAGCTGTTTTTT. This encodes CASSPWGVTGELFF. The full variable domain, with the rest looked up from reference TRBV11-3 and TRBJ2-2, is EAGVVQSPRYKIIEKKQPVAFWCNPISGHNTLYWYLQNLGQGPELLIRYENEEAVDDSQLPKDRFSAERLKGVDSTLKIQPAELGDSAVYLCASSPWGVTGELFFGEGSRLTVL.

The chain carries TRBV11-2 and TRBJ2-3, with TRBD2 matching 11 bases. The CDR3 extends over 16 amino acids. Trimming cost V 4 bases and J 8 bases; bases outside gene matches: 11. In germline, CDR1 is SGHAT, CDR2 FQNNGV. The CDR3 DNA sequence: TGTGCCAGCAGCTCCAGCCTGCTAGCGGGGGGTGGTACGCAGTATTTT. It specifies CASSSSLLAGGGTQYF.

The V and J genes are TRBV4-1 and TRBJ2-6; TRBD1 is a possible D gene (6 bases). The V gene lost 4 bases and the J gene lost 2 bases, with 15 bases spanning the gap. The CDR3 consists of 17 residues. CDR1 is MGHRA and CDR2 is YSYEKL in the germline V gene. The CDR3 sequence: CASSLMGATTGANVLTF. The CDR3 DNA sequence: TGCGCCAGCAGCCTCATGGGGGCCACCACTGGGGCCAACGTCCTGACTTTC.

J is TRBJ2-7 and V is TRBV6-2 or TRBV6-3; D is perhaps TRBD2 (6 bases). V was shortened by 2 bases and J by 6 bases, with 14 bases between the two germline ends. Looked up from germline, CDR1 is MNHEY and CDR2 is SVGEGT. The CDR3 loop spans 14 amino acids. CDR3 DNA: TGTGCCAGCAGTTACGTGGCGGGGAGCGGCGAGCAGTACTTC. Protein sequence: CASSYVAGSGEQYF.

V and J are TRBV5-6 and TRBJ1-3, with TRBD1 identical over 7 bases. The V segment lost 7 bases and the J segment 2 bases; nucleotides outside the gene matches: 3. The CDR3 is 13 amino acids. Germline CDR1 is SGHDT and CDR2 is YYEEEE. The DNA for the CDR3 is TGTGCCAGCGCACAGGGGACTGGAAACACCATATATTTT. This translates into CASAQGTGNTIYF.

V is TRBV5-5 and J is TRBJ2-3, with 7 bases aligning to TRBD2. Looked up from germline, CDR1 is SGHKS and CDR2 is YYEKEE (reference sequence). CDR3 length: 16 amino acids. Losses at the gene ends were 5 bases for V and 0 bases for J; bases not matched to a gene: 9. The CDR3 sequence is CASSFSGLTSTDTQYF. The CDR3 coding sequence is TGTGCCAGCAGTTTTAGCGGGCTTACAAGCACAGATACGCAGTATTTT.